These 14 T cell receptor beta chains share one sample of origin, sequenced in a study of early stage breast cancer tumors. Clones were read by immunoSEQ multiplex PCR, and TCRdb kept only the in-frame ones, dropping some. In the table there are about 51,000 clones, over 75% of which are singletons. Material: blood. Receptors were obtained from a person aged 40-50 years with breast cancer.

This clone has only a few counts. The chain couples TRBV30 to TRBJ1-2; no definite D call. CDR1 GTSNPN and CDR2 SVGIG come from the germline V gene (reference sequence). The CDR3 contains 13 residues. Between the trimmed V and J ends, which lost 1 base and 5 bases, there was a span of 11 bases. The CDR3 nucleotides read TGTGCCTGGAGTGGGAGTGGGAGGTATGGCTACACCTTC. It yields the protein CAWSGSGRYGYTF.

This CDR3 reads CASYGGFGGYTF. In DNA, the CDR3 is TGTGCCAGCTATGGGGGTTTCGGTGGCTACACCTTC. V gene TRBV6-1 combines with J gene TRBJ1-2; tentative D call: TRBD1 (5 bases). The V end lost 8 bases, the J end lost 7 bases, and 14 bases lay between the germline ends. Germline CDR1 MNHNS, CDR2 SASEGT. This CDR3 comprises 12 residues.

The V call is TRBV21-1, the J call TRBJ1-5; whether TRBD1, the table's D call, matches the DNA was not checked. TRBV21-1 corresponds to a pseudogene. The CDR3 has 17 residues. The CDR3 protein is CASSPPPTRGRDQPQHF. The CDR3 DNA follows: TGTGCCAGCTCCCCACCCCCGACCAGGGGGCGCGATCAGCCCCAGCATTTT.

This clone was seen a handful of times. This rearrangement joins TRBV7-8 to TRBJ1-2; TRBD1 matches 7 bases. The CDR3 totals 12 residues. Trimming took 5 bases from V and 14 from J; bases not matched to a gene: 11. Germline-derived CDR1 and CDR2 are SGHVS and FQNEAQ. For the CDR3, the DNA is TGTGCCAGCAGCCCGGGACAGTCCTTACTTACCTTC. Its translation is CASSPGQSLLTF.

J is TRBJ2-7 and V is TRBV4-2, with TRBD2 identical over 9 bases. The CDR3 is 16 residues long. The J segment lost 2 bases and the V segment lost 4 bases, leaving 9 bases of the junction unmatched. Germline V CDR1 and CDR2: LGHNA, YNFKEQ. The CDR3 sequence: CASSPRGLAGAYEQYF. CDR3 nucleotides: TGTGCCAGCAGCCCCCGTGGATTAGCGGGGGCCTACGAGCAGTACTTC.

This clone showed up just once. The chain combines TRBV19 with TRBJ2-1; TRBD2 is a possible D gene (6 bases). The V gene lost 5 bases and the J gene lost 4 bases, with 12 bases spanning the gap. CDR3 length: 14 residues. Germline CDR1 reads LNHDA; CDR2 reads SQIVND (reference sequence). CDR3: CASSRELIYNEQFF. The CDR3 coding sequence is TGTGCCAGTAGTCGGGAGTTGATTTACAATGAGCAGTTCTTC.

The V call is TRBV6-5, the J call TRBJ2-5; D gene ambiguous. The CDR3 has 13 amino acids. CDR1 and CDR2 from the germline V gene are MNHEY and SVGAGI. Trimming left V 6 bases short and J 5 bases short, with 13 bases between. The chain's CDR3 is CASSNRLGETQYF. The DNA for the CDR3 is TGTGCCAGCAGCAACCGACTCGGCGAGACCCAGTACTTC.

By share, this clone ranks as medium-sized. The chain combines TRBV15 with TRBJ1-4; D uncertain. The CDR3 spans 17 residues. Germline V gives CDR1 LNHNV, CDR2 YYDKDF (reference sequence). Trimming cost V 0 bases and J 8 bases, with 19 bases left between them. The CDR3, as DNA: TGTGCCACCAGCAGAGATTCCTGGCAGAAGAAGGTGGAAAAACTGTTTTTT. Protein product: CATSRDSWQKKVEKLFF.

This clone was seen a handful of times. V and J are TRBV4-2 and TRBJ1-2; D is undetermined. Per the germline V gene, CDR1 is LGHNA and CDR2 is YNFKEQ. The V gene lost 4 bases and the J gene lost 5 bases, with 11 bases spanning the gap. The CDR3 totals 13 residues. Here the CDR3 DNA reads TGTGCCAGCAGCCCCGATTCGGAGTATGGCTACACCTTC. It is translated as CASSPDSEYGYTF.

The chain's CDR3 is CAWDRPGQGAGANVLTF. In DNA form, the CDR3 reads TGTGCCTGGGACCGGCCGGGACAGGGGGCTGGGGCCAACGTCCTGACTTTC. The gene calls are TRBV30 and TRBJ2-6; 11 bases map to TRBD1. Per germline, CDR1 GTSNPN and CDR2 SVGIG (reference sequence). This CDR3 has 17 amino acids. Trimming at V came to 5 bases and at J to 2 bases, leaving 8 bases not matched to a gene. Full variable domain (remainder filled in from reference TRBV30 and TRBJ2-6): SQTIHQWPATLVQPVGSPLSLECTVEGTSNPNLYWYRQAAGRGLQLLFYSVGIGQISSEVPQNLSASRPQDRQFILSSKKLLLSDSGFYLCAWDRPGQGAGANVLTFGAGSRLTVL.

V usage is TRBV5-1 and J usage is TRBJ2-5; possibly TRBD1 for D (6 bases). The CDR3 is 11 amino acids. Germline CDR1 and CDR2: SGHRS and YFSETQ. Trimming removed 3 bases from V and 7 bases from J, with 7 bases in between. CDR3 bases: TGCGCCAGCAGCTGGGGGCGGACCCAGTACTTC. The encoded protein is CASSWGRTQYF.

The chain recombines TRBV7-9 with TRBJ2-7, with 9 bases fitting TRBD2. The CDR3 has 16 residues. The trim removed 10 bases at V and 9 bases at J, leaving 22 bases unmatched. Germline values: CDR1 SEHNR, CDR2 FQNEAQ (reference sequence). CDR3 in DNA: TGTGCCACCGACTTGGAGACTAGCGGAACCTCCTCCGCGCAGTACTTC. Encoded protein: CATDLETSGTSSAQYF. The variable domain in full, with the rest retrieved from reference TRBV7-9 and TRBJ2-7, is DTGVSQNPRHKITKRGQNVTFRCDPISEHNRLYWYRQTLGQGPEFLTYFQNEAQLEKSRLLSDRFSAERPKGSFSTLEIQRTEQGDSAMYLCATDLETSGTSSAQYFGPGTRLTVT.

The chain recombines TRBV11-3 with TRBJ2-1, with 9 bases that match TRBD1. Germline values: CDR1 SGHNT, CDR2 YENEEA. Trimming at V came to 0 bases and at J to 13 bases, leaving 1 base not matched to a gene. The CDR3 consists of 12 residues. The CDR3 is CASSLEGQGQFF. For the CDR3, the DNA is TGTGCCAGCAGCTTAGAGGGACAGGGTCAGTTCTTC.

The chain carries TRBV10-3 and TRBJ1-2; 8 bases are shared with TRBD1. The CDR3 has 15 residues. V gave up 4 bases and J gave up 4 bases; unmatched junction bases: 8. Germline V gene lookup returns CDR1 ENHRY and CDR2 SYGVKD. CDR3 sequence reads: CAISGWTGRVYGYTF. CDR3 DNA: TGTGCCATCAGTGGTTGGACAGGGAGAGTCTATGGCTACACCTTC.